The rows below give T cell receptor beta chains drawn from one sample of a study of OX40 agonist ivuxolimab in advanced cancers. Produced via immunoSEQ multiplex PCR; TCRdb's table is partial and in-frame only. Counted here are roughly 53,000 clones, about 88% occurring once; the ten biggest clones make up 1.5%. The starting material was CD4+ or CD8+ T cells sorted from blood, obtained in a trial of the OX40 agonist ivuxolimab. These receptors all come from an adult with an advanced solid tumor such as melanoma, head and neck, liver or kidney cancer. Each CDR3 is given with its conserved first and last residue. D genes are given only for firm matches. Clone size is shown for a subset of rows, as once, few, many or a class of expanded clone.

d_call clone_size j_call v_call cdr3_nt cdr3_aa
. . TRBJ2-5 TRBV5-1 TGCGCCAGCAGCTTGGCTGGACGGGAGACCCAGTACTTC CASSLAGRETQYF
. once TRBJ1-4 TRBV7-9 TGTGCCAGCAGCTTAGCGCGGGGTGATAATGAAAAACTGTTTTTT CASSLARGDNEKLFF
. few TRBJ1-2 TRBV5-1 TGCGCCAGCTCAACCGGGACACAACCTTCATCCGAGGCCTTC CASSTGTQPSSEAF
. . TRBJ2-7 TRBV6-5 TGTGCCAGCAGAAGGGGAAGGTCGGTCTACGAGCAGTACTTC CASRRGRSVYEQYF
. . TRBJ2-7 TRBV7-9 TGTGCCAGCAGCGCTAAACAGCAGTACTTC CASSAKQQYF
TRBD1 . TRBJ2-2 TRBV7-7 TGTGCTAGCAGTCCCGACAGGGGAAACACCGGGGAGCTGTTTTTT CASSPDRGNTGELFF
TRBD1 . TRBJ1-2 TRBV18 TGTGCCAGCTCACCGAGGACAGGAAACTATGGCTACACCTTC CASSPRTGNYGYTF
. . TRBJ1-2 TRBV29-1 TGCAGCGTCGGGGAGGTCTATGGCTACACCTTC CSVGEVYGYTF
. . TRBJ2-7 TRBV6-6 TGTGCCAGCAGTTACCAGGACAGTCGCGAGCAGTACTTC CASSYQDSREQYF
. . TRBJ2-2 TRBV27 TGTGCCAGCAGTGAGATCGGATCGAACACCGGGGAGCTGTTTTTT CASSEIGSNTGELFF
. . TRBJ2-7 TRBV30 TGTGCCTGGAGTAGGGCATCAGAGCAGTACTTC CAWSRASEQYF
. . TRBJ1-5 TRBV7-6 TGTGCCAGCAGCTTAGACGGAATCAATCAGCCCCAGCATTTT CASSLDGINQPQHF
. . TRBJ1-4 TRBV6-5 TGTGCCAGCAGTTACAACATGGGGGAGGCAGAAAAACTGTTTTTT CASSYNMGEAEKLFF
. . TRBJ1-1 TRBV5-5 TGTGCCAGCAGCTTGGGGCAGGTGAACACTGAAGCTTTCTTT CASSLGQVNTEAFF
. . TRBJ1-5 TRBV2 TGTGCCAGCAAAGGAGAGTCACCGAATCAGCCCCAGCATTTT CASKGESPNQPQHF
. . TRBJ2-7 TRBV10-1 TGCGCCAGCTCTCCGACTTTTGAGACCTACGAGCAGTACTTC CASSPTFETYEQYF
TRBD1 . TRBJ2-7 TRBV6-1 TGTGCCAGCAGCCGGGACAGTGCCCCCTACGAGCAGTACTTC CASSRDSAPYEQYF
. . TRBJ1-2 TRBV19 TGTGCCAGTACCCCCCGTGGGAGAGAGAACTATGGCTACACCTTC CASTPRGRENYGYTF
. . TRBJ2-1 TRBV7-3 TGTGCCAGCAGCTTAGGGCCAACCTACAATGAGCAGTTCTTC CASSLGPTYNEQFF
TRBD1 . TRBJ2-3 TRBV2 TGTGCCAGCAGTCCTCGGACAGGGTCTATAACAGATACGCAGTATTTT CASSPRTGSITDTQYF
TRBD1 . TRBJ1-6 TRBV5-6 TGTGCCAGCAGCTTGGGGACAGGGGGCGGTTCACCCCTCCACTTT CASSLGTGGGSPLHF
. . TRBJ1-5 TRBV6-1 TGTGCCAGCAGGGGGGAGAATTATCAGCCCCAGCATTTT CASRGENYQPQHF
TRBD1 once TRBJ1-2 TRBV19 TGTGCCAGTAGTCTCGGGACAGTCGACTATGGCTACACCTTC CASSLGTVDYGYTF
. . TRBJ2-7 TRBV5-6 TGTGCCAGCAGCTCCATTACGGGGTACGAGCAGTACTTC CASSSITGYEQYF
TRBD1 once TRBJ2-7 TRBV30 TGTGCCTGGAGTGTAGGGACAGGGGGGAGCGAGCAGTACTTC CAWSVGTGGSEQYF
. . TRBJ2-5 TRBV5-6 TGTGCCAGCAGCTTCAGAGGAGGGCAAGGGCAAGAGACCCAGTACTTC CASSFRGGQGQETQYF
. . TRBJ2-6 TRBV15 TGTGCCACCAGCAGAGATCAGTTGGTCGGGGCCAACGTCCTGACTTTC CATSRDQLVGANVLTF
. . TRBJ1-3 TRBV6-5 TGTGCCAGCAGACCTGGGGGCACAGGAAACACCATATATTTT CASRPGGTGNTIYF